Sequencing of this T cell receptor beta chain was carried out in a study of cytomegalovirus exposure and HLA in healthy donors. Study-wide findings and caveats: An Asian-associated ancestry cluster reportedly showed fewer N-insertions than the roughly 700-donor mean in a later analysis.

For this clone: Its antigen is not identified.

The CDR3 is 16 residues long. The germline CDR1 and CDR2 sequences are SGHRS and YFSETQ. The V segment lost 4 bases and the J segment 2 bases; nucleotides outside the gene matches: 6. Both 60 Vbeta primers and 13 Jbeta primers went into the PCR. TCRdb's table, derived via immunoSEQ multiplex PCR, lists solely in-frame clones and lacks some. The data hold approximately 97,000 clones, with about 81% observed a single time. The sequence derives from a man aged 40-55 years in good health and CMV-seropositive. The chain joins TRBV5-1 to TRBJ2-5; 12 bases agree with TRBD2. The sequencing sample was made of PBMCs. The DNA for the CDR3 is TGCGCCAGCAGCCCAGGGACTAGCGGGTTACAAGAGACCCAGTACTTC. It specifies CASSPGTSGLQETQYF.